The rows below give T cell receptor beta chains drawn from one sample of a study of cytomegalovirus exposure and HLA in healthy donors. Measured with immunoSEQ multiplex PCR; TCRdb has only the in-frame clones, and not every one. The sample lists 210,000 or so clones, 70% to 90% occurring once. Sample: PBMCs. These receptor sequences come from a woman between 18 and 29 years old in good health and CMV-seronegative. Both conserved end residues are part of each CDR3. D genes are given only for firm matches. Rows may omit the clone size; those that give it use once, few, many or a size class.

CASSLAQGASGNTIYF,TGTGCCAGCAGCTTAGCACAGGGGGCATCTGGAAACACCATATATTTT,TRBV11-2,TRBJ1-3,TRBD1,-
CASSYWTSGSRSYEQYF,TGTGCCAGCAGCTACTGGACTAGCGGGAGTCGCTCCTACGAGCAGTACTTC,TRBV7-2,TRBJ2-7,TRBD2,-
CASSSENLYGYTF,TGTGCCAGCAGCTCCGAGAATCTCTATGGCTACACCTTC,TRBV7-8,TRBJ1-2,-,-
CASSDRHGGSNEQFF,TGCGCCAGCAGTGACCGGCACGGGGGTTCCAATGAGCAGTTCTTC,TRBV10-2,TRBJ2-1,-,-
CASSVGLAAVYNEQFF,TGTGCCAGCAGTGTGGGACTAGCGGCAGTCTACAATGAGCAGTTCTTC,TRBV2,TRBJ2-1,TRBD2,once
CATSPGTGRGNEQFF,TGTGCCACCAGCCCCGGGACAGGGAGAGGTAATGAGCAGTTCTTC,TRBV15,TRBJ2-1,TRBD1,-
CASSEVHRGRTEAFF,TGTGCCAGCAGTGAAGTTCACAGGGGAAGGACTGAAGCTTTCTTT,TRBV6-1,TRBJ1-1,TRBD1,-
CASSLVPADLNEKLFF,TGTGCCAGCAGCTTAGTCCCAGCGGACCTTAATGAAAAACTGTTTTTT,TRBV7-2,TRBJ1-4,-,-
CASRNRDRGYGYTF,TGTGCCAGCAGGAACCGGGACAGGGGTTATGGCTACACCTTC,TRBV2,TRBJ1-2,TRBD1,-
CASSIDRAPYGYTF,TGTGCCAGCAGCATTGACAGGGCCCCTTATGGCTACACCTTC,TRBV28,TRBJ1-2,TRBD1,-
CASSLFGLQRPSTTSGSYNEQFF,TGTGCCAGCAGCTTATTTGGGCTTCAGAGACCCTCGACCACTAGCGGGAGTTATAATGAGCAGTTCTTC,TRBV13,TRBJ2-1,TRBD2,-
CAGAGGLGYTF,TGTGCCGGGGCAGGGGGCCTTGGCTACACCTTC,TRBV30,TRBJ1-2,TRBD1,-
CASRPGLRSYNEQFF,TGCGCCAGCAGGCCGGGACTTAGATCCTACAATGAGCAGTTCTTC,TRBV10-1,TRBJ2-1,-,-
CAISDRRDQETQYF,TGTGCCATCAGTGACCGGCGGGATCAAGAGACCCAGTACTTC,TRBV10-3,TRBJ2-5,-,-
CASSEATGGGGYTF,TGTGCCAGCAGTGAGGCCACAGGGGGAGGAGGCTACACCTTC,TRBV6-1,TRBJ1-2,TRBD1,-
CASSTPLGARTEAFF,TGTGCCAGCAGCACGCCGCTGGGGGCGAGGACTGAAGCTTTCTTT,TRBV5-4,TRBJ1-1,-,-
CASSPGQGSYNEQFF,TGCGCCAGCAGCCCCGGACAGGGCTCCTACAATGAGCAGTTCTTC,TRBV5-1,TRBJ2-1,TRBD1,-
CASSPLSGTGYEQYF,TGTGCCAGCTCACCACTCTCCGGGACAGGCTACGAGCAGTACTTC,TRBV18,TRBJ2-7,TRBD1,-
CASSRTSGRWRGTDTQYF,TGTGCCAGTAGTAGAACTAGCGGGAGATGGAGGGGCACAGATACGCAGTATTTT,TRBV19,TRBJ2-3,TRBD2,-
CASSETRGETQYF,TGTGCCAGCAGTGAAACCAGGGGAGAGACCCAGTACTTC,TRBV6-1,TRBJ2-5,-,-
CASSPETGNYNEQFF,TGTGCCAGCTCCCCCGAGACAGGGAACTACAATGAGCAGTTCTTC,TRBV27,TRBJ2-1,TRBD1,-
CASRGTGGHGELFF,TGTGCCAGCAGAGGGACAGGGGGCCACGGGGAGCTGTTTTTT,TRBV28,TRBJ2-2,TRBD1,-
CASSSRYRGSTSGNTDTQYF,TGTGCCAGCAGTTCTAGATACAGGGGTAGTACTAGCGGGAACACAGATACGCAGTATTTT,TRBV28,TRBJ2-3,TRBD2,-
CASRPGTTKAYF,TGTGCCAGCAGGCCCGGGACAACTAAGGCGTACTTC,TRBV2,TRBJ2-7,-,once
CASSLESIAGTEAFF,TGTGCCAGCAGCTTGGAATCTATTGCGGGTACTGAAGCTTTCTTT,TRBV5-4,TRBJ1-1,-,-
CASSQGLAGAYEQYF,TGCGCCAGCAGCCAGGGACTAGCGGGAGCCTACGAGCAGTACTTC,TRBV4-3,TRBJ2-7,TRBD2,few
CASRRHGSSLYGYTF,TGTGCCAGCAGGCGACATGGCAGTTCCCTCTATGGCTACACCTTC,TRBV28,TRBJ1-2,-,-
CASSPTTTGTSGTAETQYF,TGTGCCAGCAGCCCAACCACTACCGGGACTAGCGGGACCGCAGAGACCCAGTACTTC,TRBV11-2,TRBJ2-5,TRBD2,-
CASSDQGNTEAFF,TGTGCCAGCAGTGATCAGGGGAACACTGAAGCTTTCTTT,TRBV6-5,TRBJ1-1,-,-
CASSPLTSGYNTDTQYF,TGTGCCAGCAGCCCATTGACTAGCGGCTACAACACAGATACGCAGTATTTT,TRBV14,TRBJ2-3,TRBD2,-
CASSEFGTPTEAFF,TGTGCCAGCAGTGAATTTGGGACACCCACTGAAGCTTTCTTT,TRBV2,TRBJ1-1,-,-
CSVDWGRNYGYTF,TGCAGCGTTGATTGGGGGCGCAACTATGGCTACACCTTC,TRBV29-1,TRBJ1-2,-,-
CASTDGAGEYEQYF,TGTGCCAGCACCGACGGAGCGGGAGAATACGAGCAGTACTTC,TRBV2,TRBJ2-7,TRBD2,-
CASSLAGGSDEQFF,TGTGCCAGCAGCCTAGCGGGAGGTAGCGATGAGCAGTTCTTC,TRBV11-2,TRBJ2-1,TRBD2,-
CASSQGLAGLYEQYF,TGTGCCAGCAGCCAGGGGCTAGCGGGTCTTTACGAGCAGTACTTC,TRBV14,TRBJ2-7,TRBD2,-
CASKDQGGGNTEAFF,TGTGCCAGCAAGGATCAGGGGGGCGGGAACACTGAAGCTTTCTTT,TRBV7-8,TRBJ1-1,TRBD1,-
CASSFRSGSSSYNEQFF,TGCGCCAGCAGCTTCAGGAGCGGGAGTAGCTCCTACAATGAGCAGTTCTTC,TRBV4-1,TRBJ2-1,TRBD2,once
CASSLMTSGATQYF,TGCGCCAGCAGCTTGATGACTAGCGGGGCTACGCAGTATTTT,TRBV5-1,TRBJ2-3,TRBD2,-
CASSPFGEPYEQYF,TGCGCCAGCAGCCCTTTTGGGGAGCCCTACGAGCAGTACTTC,TRBV5-1,TRBJ2-7,-,-
CASSPATSGIQETQYF,TGTGCCAGCAGCCCGGCAACTAGCGGGATTCAAGAGACCCAGTACTTC,TRBV6-6,TRBJ2-5,TRBD2,-
CSVKGRLNTEAFF,TGCAGCGTGAAGGGGAGGCTGAACACTGAAGCTTTCTTT,TRBV29-1,TRBJ1-1,-,-
CASSPGGLNTEAFF,TGTGCCAGCTCACCTGGGGGCCTGAACACTGAAGCTTTCTTT,TRBV18,TRBJ1-1,-,-
CASSATGALTDTQYF,TGTGCCAGCAGCGCGACAGGGGCTTTGACAGATACGCAGTATTTT,TRBV9,TRBJ2-3,TRBD1,-
CASSFGLGLYEQYF,TGTGCCAGCAGCTTCGGACTAGGCCTCTACGAGCAGTACTTC,TRBV7-2,TRBJ2-7,TRBD2,-
CASSKDRGSYNEQFF,TGTGCCAGCAGCAAGGACAGGGGTTCCTACAATGAGCAGTTCTTC,TRBV7-2,TRBJ2-1,TRBD1,-
CASSYSRPGWTEAFF,TGTGCCAGCAGTTACTCTCGGCCAGGTTGGACTGAAGCTTTCTTT,TRBV6-5,TRBJ1-1,-,-
CASSLDVAGNEQFF,TGTGCCAGCAGCTTGGATGTAGCGGGTAACGAGCAGTTCTTC,TRBV5-4,TRBJ2-1,TRBD2,-
CASSVDFTSGRRDEQFF,TGTGCCAGCAGCGTAGATTTCACTAGCGGGAGGAGAGATGAGCAGTTCTTC,TRBV9,TRBJ2-1,TRBD2,-
CASTPLWREDTGELFF,TGCGCCAGCACCCCCCTGTGGCGGGAGGACACCGGGGAGCTGTTTTTT,TRBV4-1,TRBJ2-2,TRBD2,-
CASSRQNTGELFF,TGTGCCAGCAGTCGACAGAACACCGGGGAGCTGTTTTTT,TRBV7-9,TRBJ2-2,-,few
CASSPQTSGDYEQYF,TGTGCCAGCAGCCCCCAGACTAGCGGGGACTACGAGCAGTACTTC,TRBV6-5,TRBJ2-7,TRBD2,-
CASSLVLAGDEQYF,TGTGCCAGCAGCTTGGTCCTAGCGGGAGACGAGCAGTACTTC,TRBV5-6,TRBJ2-7,TRBD2,-
CASSLETANSYNEQFF,TGTGCCAGCAGCTTGGAGACTGCCAACTCCTACAATGAGCAGTTCTTC,TRBV5-5,TRBJ2-1,-,-
CASSPRTSGSGEQFF,TGTGCCAGCAGCCCGAGGACTAGCGGGTCCGGTGAGCAGTTCTTC,TRBV6-1,TRBJ2-1,TRBD2,-
CASSDRSGKYEQYF,TGTGCCAGCTCCGACCGTAGCGGGAAATACGAGCAGTACTTC,TRBV7-8,TRBJ2-7,TRBD2,-
CASSLADGTSGSYEQYF,TGTGCCAGCAGCCTTGCGGATGGGACTAGCGGGAGTTACGAGCAGTACTTC,TRBV4-2,TRBJ2-7,TRBD2,-
CASSQERDTDQPQHF,TGCGCCAGCAGCCAAGAAAGGGACACTGATCAGCCCCAGCATTTT,TRBV4-1,TRBJ1-5,-,-
CASSLWGVETVQQSRYGYTF,TGTGCCAGCAGCTTGTGGGGAGTCGAGACGGTGCAACAGTCGCGCTATGGCTACACCTTC,TRBV5-8,TRBJ1-2,-,once
CASKERGTDTQYF,TGTGCCAGCAAAGAACGGGGGACAGATACGCAGTATTTT,TRBV2,TRBJ2-3,-,-